This TCR beta chain is drawn from a study of OX40 agonist ivuxolimab in advanced cancers. V trimming: 6 bases; J trimming: 4 bases; junction bases outside the gene matches: 11. Germline CDR1 reads MNHNY; CDR2 reads SVGAGI (reference sequence). This CDR3 has 16 residues. Blood specimens came from baseline, cycle 4 day 1, and cycle 7 day 1. Generated by immunoSEQ multiplex PCR, the TCRdb table keeps only in-frame clones and is missing some. In the table there are some 70,000 clones, 90% to 95% of which are singletons. The source is an adult with an advanced solid tumor such as melanoma, head and neck, liver or kidney cancer. The sample was CD4+ or CD8+ T cells sorted from blood, taken in a trial of the OX40 agonist ivuxolimab. This chain joins TRBV6-6 and TRBJ2-5, with 10 bases identical to TRBD2. Here the CDR3 reads CASSPLLAGGVETQYF. Here the CDR3 DNA reads TGTGCCAGCAGCCCTCTCTTAGCGGGAGGAGTAGAGACCCAGTACTTC.